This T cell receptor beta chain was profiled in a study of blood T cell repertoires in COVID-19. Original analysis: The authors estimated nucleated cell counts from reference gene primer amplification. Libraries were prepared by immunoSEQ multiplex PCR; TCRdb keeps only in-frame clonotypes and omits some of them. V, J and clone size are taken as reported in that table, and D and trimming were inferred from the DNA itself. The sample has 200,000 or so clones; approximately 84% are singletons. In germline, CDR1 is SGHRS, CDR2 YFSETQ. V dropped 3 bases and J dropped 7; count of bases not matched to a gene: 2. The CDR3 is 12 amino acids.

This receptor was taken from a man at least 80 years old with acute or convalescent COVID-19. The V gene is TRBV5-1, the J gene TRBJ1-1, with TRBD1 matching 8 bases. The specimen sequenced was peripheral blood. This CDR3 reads CASSSGQGEAFF. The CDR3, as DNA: TGCGCCAGCAGCTCCGGACAGGGTGAAGCTTTCTTT.